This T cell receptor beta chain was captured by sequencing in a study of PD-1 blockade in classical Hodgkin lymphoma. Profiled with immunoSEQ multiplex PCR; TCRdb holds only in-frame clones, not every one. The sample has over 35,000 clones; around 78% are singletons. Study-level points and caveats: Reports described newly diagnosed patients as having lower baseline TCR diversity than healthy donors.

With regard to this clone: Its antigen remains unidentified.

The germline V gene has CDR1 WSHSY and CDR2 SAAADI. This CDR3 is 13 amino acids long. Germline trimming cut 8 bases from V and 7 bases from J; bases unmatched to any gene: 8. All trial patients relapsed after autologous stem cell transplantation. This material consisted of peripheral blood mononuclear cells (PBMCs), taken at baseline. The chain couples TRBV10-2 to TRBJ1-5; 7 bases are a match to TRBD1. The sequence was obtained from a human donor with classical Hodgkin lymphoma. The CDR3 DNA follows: TGCGCCAGCTCGGGACAGTACAACCAGCCCCAGCATTTT. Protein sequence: CASSGQYNQPQHF.